This entry features one TCR beta chain sequence. Its antigen remains unidentified. The data are from a study of blood T cells in healthy people across ages. Study results and limitations: Considered underestimates were the diversity estimates obtained from one million T cells.

Researchers report isolating at least 6 million PBMCs per sample. Trimming took off 4 bases at V and 2 bases at J, with 16 bases between the two ends. CDR3 size: 16 residues. For the second PCR, which ran for about 7 to 12 cycles, a sample-barcoded 5' primer and a J-beta primer mix were used. Each CDR3 protein gets one entry after TCRdb re-called the 5' RACE reads with MiXCR. The sample consists of 1.5 million to 2 million distinct CDR3 sequences, roughly 32% of them appearing once. What was sequenced was blood. The sequence came from a woman in her 30s in good health. The chain carries TRBV12-3 or TRBV12-4 and TRBJ2-3; D unresolved. DNA for the CDR3: TGTGCCAGCAGTTCCGGGCGGAACAACCCCACAGATACGCAGTATTTT. As protein: CASSSGRNNPTDTQYF.